This entry lists 9 T cell receptor beta chains sequenced from one sample in a study of blood T cell repertoires in COVID-19. Only in-frame clones appear in the TCRdb table, and some are missing; sequencing was by immunoSEQ multiplex PCR. The sample shows roughly 380,000 clones, roughly 86% of them seen only once. The sample taken for sequencing was peripheral blood. The receptor source for this set is a human donor with acute or convalescent COVID-19. The donor label of this sample is uncertain.

The chain couples TRBV5-1 to TRBJ1-5; a possible D gene is TRBD1 (6 bases). Trimming pared 0 bases from V and 7 bases from J, leaving 11 bases between. Germline values: CDR1 SGHRS, CDR2 YFSETQ. This CDR3 has 14 amino acids. CDR3 region: CASSLAQGDQPQHF. In nucleotides, the CDR3 is TGCGCCAGCAGCTTGGCACAGGGAGACCAGCCCCAGCATTTT.

The genes are TRBV7-9 and TRBJ2-5, with D possibly being TRBD2 (7 bases). The CDR3 consists of 16 residues. The V end was cut by 4 bases, the J end by 4 bases, with 19 bases between. CDR1 is SEHNR and CDR2 is FQNEAQ in the germline V gene (reference sequence). CDR3 residues: CASSWGGGLEGETQYF. DNA for the CDR3: TGTGCCAGCAGCTGGGGAGGGGGTCTGGAGGGAGAGACCCAGTACTTC.

The CDR3 nucleotides are TGTGCCAGCAGTGCAGCTCTAAGTCAGCCCCAGCATTTT. This sequence encodes CASSAALSQPQHF. This chain links TRBV2 with TRBJ1-5, with D hard to call. The germline gives CDR1 SNHLY, CDR2 FYNNEI. With 4 bases removed from V and 6 bases from J, the gap between germline ends came to 10 bases. The CDR3 loop spans 13 amino acids.

J is TRBJ2-5 and V is TRBV29-1; weak D call: TRBD2 (7 bases). The CDR3 has 14 residues. Trimming left V 7 bases short and J 0 bases short, with 15 bases between. From germline, CDR1 is SQVTM and CDR2 ANQGSEA. CDR3 sequence: CSAGGPGYQETQYF. The CDR3 nucleotides are TGCAGCGCGGGGGGCCCAGGGTACCAAGAGACCCAGTACTTC.

In the case of this clone: The same CDR3 can be traced to other DNA sequences in this sample. The genes are TRBV6-1 and TRBJ1-6; D unclear. Germline V gene sequence: CDR1 MNHNS, CDR2 SASEGT. V gave up 2 bases and J gave up 5 bases, with 4 bases separating them. The CDR3 covers 13 residues. In nucleotides, the CDR3 is TGTGCCAGCAGTGAACAAAATAATTCACCCCTCCACTTT. This sequence encodes CASSEQNNSPLHF.

This clone was recorded once. The gene calls are TRBV5-1 and TRBJ2-4; TRBD1 matches 8 bases. This CDR3 spans 16 amino acids. Germline V gene data show CDR1 as SGHRS and CDR2 as YFSETQ. Trimming cost V 4 bases and J 3 bases; bases outside gene matches: 9. CDR3 sequence (DNA): TGCGCCAGCAGCGTCGACAGGGGCGTCGGCAAAAACATTCAGTACTTC. It is translated as CASSVDRGVGKNIQYF.

CDR3 DNA: TGCGCCAGCAGGAGACAGCCCCTAACTAACTATGGCTACACCTTC. This codes for CASRRQPLTNYGYTF. V usage is TRBV5-1 and J usage is TRBJ1-2, with D perhaps TRBD1 (5 bases). CDR1 and CDR2 (germline): SGHRS, YFSETQ. V lost 5 bases to trimming and J lost 0 bases, with 14 bases between them. This CDR3 is built from 15 residues.

The rearrangement uses TRBV19 and TRBJ1-2; 7 bases map to TRBD1. Trimming cost V 3 bases and J 7 bases; bases outside gene matches: 5. The CDR3 has 13 residues. The germline V gene encodes CDR1 LNHDA and CDR2 SQIVND (reference sequence). This chain's CDR3 is CASSILRGTGYTF. CDR3 in DNA: TGTGCCAGTAGTATCCTCAGGGGGACTGGCTACACCTTC.

The rearrangement links TRBV6-5 to TRBJ1-5, with TRBD1 matching 12 bases. The CDR3 extends over 15 amino acids. V shed 6 bases, J shed 6 bases, and the junction held 6 bases outside the gene matches. Germline V gene sequence: CDR1 MNHEY, CDR2 SVGAGI. This CDR3 reads CASRSGTGGGQPQHF. DNA for the CDR3: TGTGCCAGCAGGTCCGGGACAGGGGGCGGTCAGCCCCAGCATTTT.